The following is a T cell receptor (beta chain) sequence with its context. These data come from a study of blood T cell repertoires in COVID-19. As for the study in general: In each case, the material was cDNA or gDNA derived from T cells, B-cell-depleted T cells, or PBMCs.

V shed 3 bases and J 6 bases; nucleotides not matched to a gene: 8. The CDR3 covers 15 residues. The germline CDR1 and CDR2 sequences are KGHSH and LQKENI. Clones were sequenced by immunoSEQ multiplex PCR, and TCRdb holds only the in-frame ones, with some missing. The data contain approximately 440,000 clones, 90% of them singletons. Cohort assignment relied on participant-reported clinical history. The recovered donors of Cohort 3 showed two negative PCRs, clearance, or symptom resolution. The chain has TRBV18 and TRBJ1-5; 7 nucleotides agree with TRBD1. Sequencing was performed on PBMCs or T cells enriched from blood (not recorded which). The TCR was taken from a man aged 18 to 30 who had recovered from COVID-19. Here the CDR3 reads CASSPKAGGFQPQHF. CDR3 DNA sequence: TGTGCCAGCTCACCCAAGGCAGGGGGTTTTCAGCCCCAGCATTTT.